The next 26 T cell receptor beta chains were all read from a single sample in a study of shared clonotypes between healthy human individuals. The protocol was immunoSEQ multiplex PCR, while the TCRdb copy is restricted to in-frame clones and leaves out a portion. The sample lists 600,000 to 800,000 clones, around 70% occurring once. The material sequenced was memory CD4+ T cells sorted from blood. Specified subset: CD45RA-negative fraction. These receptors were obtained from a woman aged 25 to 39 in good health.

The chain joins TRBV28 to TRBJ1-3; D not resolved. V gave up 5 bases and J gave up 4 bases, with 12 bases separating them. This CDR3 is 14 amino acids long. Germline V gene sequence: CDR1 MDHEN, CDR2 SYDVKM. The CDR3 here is CASSVSRSGNTIYF. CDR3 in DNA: TGTGCCAGCAGTGTGAGTAGATCCGGAAACACCATATATTTT.

CDR3 nucleotides: TGTGCCAGCAGTGCCCGGACAGGAAATTTAAATGAGCAGTTCTTC. This translates into CASSARTGNLNEQFF. The rearrangement links TRBV2 to TRBJ2-1; 7 bases map to TRBD1. V gave up 4 bases and J gave up 7 bases; unmatched junction bases: 10. This CDR3 spans 15 amino acids. Germline assignment: CDR1 SNHLY and CDR2 FYNNEI.

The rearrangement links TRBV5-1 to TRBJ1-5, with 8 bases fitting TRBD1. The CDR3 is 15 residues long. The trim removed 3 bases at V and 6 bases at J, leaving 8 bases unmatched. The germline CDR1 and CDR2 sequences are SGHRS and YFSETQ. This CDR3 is CASSSGQGGVQPQHF. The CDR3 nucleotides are TGCGCCAGCAGCTCCGGACAGGGTGGGGTTCAGCCCCAGCATTTT.

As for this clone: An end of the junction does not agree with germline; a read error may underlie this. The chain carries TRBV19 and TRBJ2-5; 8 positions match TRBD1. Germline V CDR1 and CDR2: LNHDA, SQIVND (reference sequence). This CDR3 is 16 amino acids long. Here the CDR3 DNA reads TGTGCCAGTAGTTGGGGCGGGACAGGACGACAAGGGACCCAGTACTTC. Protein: CASSWGGTGRQGTQYF.

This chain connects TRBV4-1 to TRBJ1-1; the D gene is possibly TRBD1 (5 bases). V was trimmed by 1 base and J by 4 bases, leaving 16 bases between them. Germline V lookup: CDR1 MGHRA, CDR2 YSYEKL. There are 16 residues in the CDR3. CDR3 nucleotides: TGCGCCAGCAGCCAAGGACAGCGGCAGGGCAGCACTGAAGCTTTCTTT. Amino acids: CASSQGQRQGSTEAFF.

The CDR3 sequence is CASSADRTGLSGYTF. CDR3 nucleotides: TGCGCCAGCAGCGCGGATCGGACAGGGTTGAGTGGCTACACCTTC. The chain carries TRBV5-1 and TRBJ1-2; 8 bases fit TRBD1. Losses at the gene ends were 4 bases for V and 7 bases for J; bases not matched to a gene: 12. The CDR3 is made up of 15 amino acids. CDR1 SGHRS and CDR2 YFSETQ come from the germline V gene.

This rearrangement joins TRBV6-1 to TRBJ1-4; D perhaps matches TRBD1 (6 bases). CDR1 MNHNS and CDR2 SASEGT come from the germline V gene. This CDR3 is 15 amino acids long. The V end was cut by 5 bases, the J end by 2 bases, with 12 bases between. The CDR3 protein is CASSQTGMTNEKLFF. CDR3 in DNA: TGTGCCAGCAGTCAAACAGGGATGACTAATGAAAAACTGTTTTTT.

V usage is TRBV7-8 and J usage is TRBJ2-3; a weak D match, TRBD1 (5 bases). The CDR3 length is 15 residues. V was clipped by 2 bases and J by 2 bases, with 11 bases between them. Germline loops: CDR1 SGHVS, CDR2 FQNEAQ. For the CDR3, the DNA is TGTGCCAGCAGCTTACCCAGGGTTAACACAGATACGCAGTATTTT. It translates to CASSLPRVNTDTQYF.

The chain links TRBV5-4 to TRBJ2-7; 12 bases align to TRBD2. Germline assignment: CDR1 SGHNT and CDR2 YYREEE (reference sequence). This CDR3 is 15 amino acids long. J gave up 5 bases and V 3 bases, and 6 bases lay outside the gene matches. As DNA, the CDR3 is TGTGCCAGCAGCTCCCGACTAGCGGGAGACCACGAGCAGTACTTC. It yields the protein CASSSRLAGDHEQYF.

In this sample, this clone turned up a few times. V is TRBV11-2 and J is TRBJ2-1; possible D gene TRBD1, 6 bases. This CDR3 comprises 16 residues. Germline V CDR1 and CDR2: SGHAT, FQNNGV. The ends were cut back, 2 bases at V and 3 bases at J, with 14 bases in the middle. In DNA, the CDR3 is TGTGCCAGCAGCTTATTGTGGCAGGGGTTCTACAATGAGCAGTTCTTC. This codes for CASSLLWQGFYNEQFF. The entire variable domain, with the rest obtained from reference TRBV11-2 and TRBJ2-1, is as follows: EAGVAQSPRYKIIEKRQSVAFWCNPISGHATLYWYQQILGQGPKLLIQFQNNGVVDDSQLPKDRFSAERLKGVDSTLKIQPAKLEDSAVYLCASSLLWQGFYNEQFFGPGTRLTVL.

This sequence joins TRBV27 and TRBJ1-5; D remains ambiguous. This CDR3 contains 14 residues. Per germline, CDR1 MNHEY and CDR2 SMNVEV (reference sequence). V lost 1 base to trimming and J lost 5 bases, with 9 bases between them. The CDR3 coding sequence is TGTGCCAGCAGTTTATATGGCTCCTATCAGCCCCAGCATTTT. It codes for CASSLYGSYQPQHF.

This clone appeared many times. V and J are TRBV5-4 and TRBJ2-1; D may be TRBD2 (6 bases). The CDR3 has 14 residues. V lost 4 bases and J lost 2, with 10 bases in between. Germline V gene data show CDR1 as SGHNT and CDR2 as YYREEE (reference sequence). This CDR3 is CASSRDSTYNEQFF. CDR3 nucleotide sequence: TGTGCCAGCAGCCGGGACTCAACCTACAATGAGCAGTTCTTC.

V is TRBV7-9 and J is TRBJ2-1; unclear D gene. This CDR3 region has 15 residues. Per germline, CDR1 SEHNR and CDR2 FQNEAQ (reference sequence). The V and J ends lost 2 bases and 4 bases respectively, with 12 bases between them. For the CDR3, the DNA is TGTGCCAGCAGCTTAAGTCAACTCCGATACAATGAGCAGTTCTTC. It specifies CASSLSQLRYNEQFF.

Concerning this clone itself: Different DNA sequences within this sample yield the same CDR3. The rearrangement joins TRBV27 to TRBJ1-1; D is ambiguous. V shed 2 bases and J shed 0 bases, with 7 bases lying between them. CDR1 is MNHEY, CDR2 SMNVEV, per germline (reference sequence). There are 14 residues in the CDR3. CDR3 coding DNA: TGTGCCAGCAGTTTACGGAGGATGAACACTGAAGCTTTCTTT. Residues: CASSLRRMNTEAFF.

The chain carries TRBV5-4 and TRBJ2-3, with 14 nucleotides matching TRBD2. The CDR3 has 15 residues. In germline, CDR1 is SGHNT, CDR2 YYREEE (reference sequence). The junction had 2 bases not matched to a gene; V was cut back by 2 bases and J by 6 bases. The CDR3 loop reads CASSFGLAGGDTQYF. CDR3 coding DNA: TGTGCCAGCAGCTTCGGACTAGCGGGGGGTGATACGCAGTATTTT.

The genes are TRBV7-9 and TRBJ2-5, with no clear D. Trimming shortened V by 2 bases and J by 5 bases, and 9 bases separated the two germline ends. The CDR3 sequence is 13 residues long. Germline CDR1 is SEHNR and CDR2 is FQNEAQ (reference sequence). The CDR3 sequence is CASSLRDRETQYF. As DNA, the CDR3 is TGTGCCAGCAGCTTAAGGGATCGGGAGACCCAGTACTTC.

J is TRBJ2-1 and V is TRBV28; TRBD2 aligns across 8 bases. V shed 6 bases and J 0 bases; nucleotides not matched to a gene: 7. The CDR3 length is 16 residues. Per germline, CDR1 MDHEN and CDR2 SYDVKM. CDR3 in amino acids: CASSPHLAGSYNEQFF. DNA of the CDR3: TGTGCCAGCAGCCCTCACCTAGCGGGCTCCTACAATGAGCAGTTCTTC.

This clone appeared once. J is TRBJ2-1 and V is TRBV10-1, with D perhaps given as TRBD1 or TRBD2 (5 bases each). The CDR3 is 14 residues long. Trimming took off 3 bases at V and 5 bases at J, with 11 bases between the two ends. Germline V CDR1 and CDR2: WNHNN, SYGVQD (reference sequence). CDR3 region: CASSDGTGHNEQFF. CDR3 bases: TGCGCCAGCAGTGACGGGACCGGCCACAATGAGCAGTTCTTC.

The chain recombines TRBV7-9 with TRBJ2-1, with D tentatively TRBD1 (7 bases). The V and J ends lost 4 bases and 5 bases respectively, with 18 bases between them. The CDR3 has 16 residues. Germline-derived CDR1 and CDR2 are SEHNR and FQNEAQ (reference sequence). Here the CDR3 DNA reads TGTGCCAGCAGCTCCCTGGGGGGCACAGGGGACAATGAGCAGTTCTTC. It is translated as CASSSLGGTGDNEQFF.

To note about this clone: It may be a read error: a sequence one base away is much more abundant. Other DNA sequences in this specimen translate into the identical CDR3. The CDR3 protein is CASSSGHPNTEAFF. For the CDR3, the DNA is TGTGCCAGCAGCTCGGGACATCCGAACACTGAAGCTTTCTTT. The rearrangement links TRBV28 to TRBJ1-1; possibly TRBD1 for D (6 bases). Germline assignment: CDR1 MDHEN and CDR2 SYDVKM. The CDR3 is 14 amino acids. Between the trimmed V and J ends, which lost 6 bases and 1 base, there was a span of 12 bases.

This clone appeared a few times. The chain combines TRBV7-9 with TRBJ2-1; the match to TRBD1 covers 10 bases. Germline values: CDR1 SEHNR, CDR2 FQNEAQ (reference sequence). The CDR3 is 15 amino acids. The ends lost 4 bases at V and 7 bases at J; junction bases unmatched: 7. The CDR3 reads CASSSGGQGFNEQFF. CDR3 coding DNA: TGTGCCAGCAGCTCGGGGGGACAGGGGTTTAATGAGCAGTTCTTC.

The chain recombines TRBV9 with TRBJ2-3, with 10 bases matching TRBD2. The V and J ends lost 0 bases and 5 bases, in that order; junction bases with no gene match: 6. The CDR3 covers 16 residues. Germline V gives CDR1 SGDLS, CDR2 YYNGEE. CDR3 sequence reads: CASSVATTSGIDTQYF. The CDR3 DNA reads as TGTGCCAGCAGCGTAGCTACTACTAGCGGGATAGATACGCAGTATTTT.

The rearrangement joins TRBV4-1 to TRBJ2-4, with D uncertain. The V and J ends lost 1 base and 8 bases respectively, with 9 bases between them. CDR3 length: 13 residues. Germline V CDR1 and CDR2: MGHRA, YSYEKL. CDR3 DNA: TGCGCCAGCAGCCAAGGGGTTAGGGACATTCAGTACTTC. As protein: CASSQGVRDIQYF.

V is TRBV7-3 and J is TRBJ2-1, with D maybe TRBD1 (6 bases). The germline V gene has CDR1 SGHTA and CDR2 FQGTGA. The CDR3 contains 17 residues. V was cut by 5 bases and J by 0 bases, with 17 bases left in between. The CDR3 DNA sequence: TGTGCCAGCAGCCCTCAGGTTGGGGGCCTCTCCTACAATGAGCAGTTCTTC. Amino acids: CASSPQVGGLSYNEQFF.

CDR3 sequence: CASSQFSGSSTDTQYF. The CDR3 DNA reads TGTGCCAGCAGCCAATTTTCTGGATCTAGCACAGATACGCAGTATTTT. The chain joins TRBV4-2 to TRBJ2-3; the D is unclear. CDR3 length: 16 amino acids. Looked up from germline, CDR1 is LGHNA and CDR2 is YNFKEQ. Trimming removed 2 bases at V and 0 bases at J, with 12 bases between.

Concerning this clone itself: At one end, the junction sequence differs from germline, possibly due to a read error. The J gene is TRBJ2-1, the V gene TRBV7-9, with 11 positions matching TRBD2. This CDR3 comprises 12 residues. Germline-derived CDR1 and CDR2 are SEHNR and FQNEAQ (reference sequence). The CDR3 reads CASSSPGLAELF. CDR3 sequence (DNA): TGTGCCAGCAGCTCACCGGGACTAGCGGAGCTCTTC.